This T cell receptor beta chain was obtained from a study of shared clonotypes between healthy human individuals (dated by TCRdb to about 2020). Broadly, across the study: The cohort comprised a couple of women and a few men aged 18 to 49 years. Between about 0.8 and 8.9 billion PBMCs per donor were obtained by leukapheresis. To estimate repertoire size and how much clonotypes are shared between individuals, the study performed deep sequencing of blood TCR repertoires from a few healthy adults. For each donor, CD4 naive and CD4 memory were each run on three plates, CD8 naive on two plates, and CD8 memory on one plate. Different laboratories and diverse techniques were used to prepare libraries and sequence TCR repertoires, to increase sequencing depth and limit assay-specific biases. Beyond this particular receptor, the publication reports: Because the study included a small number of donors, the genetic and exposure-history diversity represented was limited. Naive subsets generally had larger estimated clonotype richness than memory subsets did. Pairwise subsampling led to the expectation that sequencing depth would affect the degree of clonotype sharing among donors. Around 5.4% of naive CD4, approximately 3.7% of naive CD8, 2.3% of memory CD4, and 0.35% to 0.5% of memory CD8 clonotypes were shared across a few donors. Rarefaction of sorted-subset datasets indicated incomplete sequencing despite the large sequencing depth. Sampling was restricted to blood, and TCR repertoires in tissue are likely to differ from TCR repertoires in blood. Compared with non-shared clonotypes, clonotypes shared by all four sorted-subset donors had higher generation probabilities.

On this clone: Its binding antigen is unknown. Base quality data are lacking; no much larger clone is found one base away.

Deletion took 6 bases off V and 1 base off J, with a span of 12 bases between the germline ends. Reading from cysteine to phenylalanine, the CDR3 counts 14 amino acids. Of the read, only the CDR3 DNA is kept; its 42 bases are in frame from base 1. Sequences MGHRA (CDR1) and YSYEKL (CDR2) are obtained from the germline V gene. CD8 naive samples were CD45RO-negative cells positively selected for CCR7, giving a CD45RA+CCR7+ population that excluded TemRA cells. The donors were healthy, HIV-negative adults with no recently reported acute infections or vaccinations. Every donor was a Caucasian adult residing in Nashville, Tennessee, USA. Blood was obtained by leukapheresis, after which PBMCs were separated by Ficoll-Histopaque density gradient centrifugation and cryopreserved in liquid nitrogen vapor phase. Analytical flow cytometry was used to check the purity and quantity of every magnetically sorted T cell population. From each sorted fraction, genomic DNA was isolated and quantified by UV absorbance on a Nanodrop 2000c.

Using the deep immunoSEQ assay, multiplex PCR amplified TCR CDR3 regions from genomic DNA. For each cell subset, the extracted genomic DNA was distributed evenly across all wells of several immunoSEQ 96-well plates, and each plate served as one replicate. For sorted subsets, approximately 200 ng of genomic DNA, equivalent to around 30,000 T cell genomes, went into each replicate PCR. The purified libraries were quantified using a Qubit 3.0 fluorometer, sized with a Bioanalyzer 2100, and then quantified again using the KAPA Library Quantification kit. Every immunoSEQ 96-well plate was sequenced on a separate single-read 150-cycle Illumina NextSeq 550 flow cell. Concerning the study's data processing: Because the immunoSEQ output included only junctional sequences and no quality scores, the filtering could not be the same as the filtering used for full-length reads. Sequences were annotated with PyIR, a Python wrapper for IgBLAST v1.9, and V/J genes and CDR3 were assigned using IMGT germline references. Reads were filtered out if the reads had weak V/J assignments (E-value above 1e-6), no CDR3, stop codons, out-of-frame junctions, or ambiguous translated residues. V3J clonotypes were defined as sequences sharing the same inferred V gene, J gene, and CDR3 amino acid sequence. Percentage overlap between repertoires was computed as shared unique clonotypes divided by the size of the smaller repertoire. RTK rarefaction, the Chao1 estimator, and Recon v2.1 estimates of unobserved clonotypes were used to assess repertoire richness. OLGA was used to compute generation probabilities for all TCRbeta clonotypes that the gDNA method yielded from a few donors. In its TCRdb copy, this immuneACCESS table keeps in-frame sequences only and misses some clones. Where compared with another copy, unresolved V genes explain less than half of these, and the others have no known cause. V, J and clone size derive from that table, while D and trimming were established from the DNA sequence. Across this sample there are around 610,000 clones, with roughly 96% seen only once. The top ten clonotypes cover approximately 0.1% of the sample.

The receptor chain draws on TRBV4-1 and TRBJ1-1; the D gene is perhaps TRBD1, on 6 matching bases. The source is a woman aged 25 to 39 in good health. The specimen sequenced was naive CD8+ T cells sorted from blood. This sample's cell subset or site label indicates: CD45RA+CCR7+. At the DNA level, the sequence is TGCGCCAGCAGGGAAGGGGGATGGAACACTGAAGCTTTCTTT. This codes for CASREGGWNTEAFF.